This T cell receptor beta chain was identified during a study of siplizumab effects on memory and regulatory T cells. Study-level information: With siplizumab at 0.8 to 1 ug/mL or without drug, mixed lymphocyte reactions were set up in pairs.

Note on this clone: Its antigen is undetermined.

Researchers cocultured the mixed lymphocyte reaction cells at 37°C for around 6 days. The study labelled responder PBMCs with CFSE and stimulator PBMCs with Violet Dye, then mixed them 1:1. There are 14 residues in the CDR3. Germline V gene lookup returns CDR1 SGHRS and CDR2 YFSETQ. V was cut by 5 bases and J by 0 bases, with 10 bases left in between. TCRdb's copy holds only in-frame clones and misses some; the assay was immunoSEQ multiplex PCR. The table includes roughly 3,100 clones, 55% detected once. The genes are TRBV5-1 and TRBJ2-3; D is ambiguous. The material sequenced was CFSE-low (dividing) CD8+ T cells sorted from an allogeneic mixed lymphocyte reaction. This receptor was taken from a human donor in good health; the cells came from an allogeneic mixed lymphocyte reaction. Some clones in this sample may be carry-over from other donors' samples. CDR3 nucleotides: TGCGCCAGCAGAAAACTGGCTAGCACAGATACGCAGTATTTT. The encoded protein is CASRKLASTDTQYF. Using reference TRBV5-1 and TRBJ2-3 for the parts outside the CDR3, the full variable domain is KAGVTQTPRYLIKTRGQQVTLSCSPISGHRSVSWYQQTPGQGLQFLFEYFSETQRNKGNFPGRFSGRQFSNSRSEMNVSTLELGDSALYLCASRKLASTDTQYFGPGTRLTVL.